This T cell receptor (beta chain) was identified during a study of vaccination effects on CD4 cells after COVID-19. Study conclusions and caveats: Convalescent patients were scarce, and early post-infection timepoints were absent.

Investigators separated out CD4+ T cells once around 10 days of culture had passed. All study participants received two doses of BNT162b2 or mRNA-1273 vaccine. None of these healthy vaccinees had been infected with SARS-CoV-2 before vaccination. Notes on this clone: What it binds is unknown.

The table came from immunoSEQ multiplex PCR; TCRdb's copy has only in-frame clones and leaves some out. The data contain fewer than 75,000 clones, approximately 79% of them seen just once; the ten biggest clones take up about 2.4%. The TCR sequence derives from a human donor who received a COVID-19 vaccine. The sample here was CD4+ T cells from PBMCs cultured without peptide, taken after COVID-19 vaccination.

The CDR3, as DNA: TGCGCCAGCAGCCAAGATCTGGCTAGCGGGGAAGATACGCAGTATTTT. This gives the protein CASSQDLASGEDTQYF. The chain links TRBV4-1 to TRBJ2-3; 9 positions match TRBD2. Germline CDR1 MGHRA, CDR2 YSYEKL. Trimming removed 0 bases from V and 5 bases from J; junction bases left unmatched: 6. The CDR3 contains 16 residues.